This T cell receptor beta chain was identified during a study of radiation and T cells in renal cell carcinoma. Germline CDR1 is SNHLY and CDR2 is FYNNEI. This CDR3 is built from 14 residues. With 5 bases clipped from V and 2 bases from J, the junction kept 6 bases outside the gene matches. The data were produced by immunoSEQ multiplex PCR, yet TCRdb's version contains in-frame clones alone and is incomplete. The data hold some 120,000 clones, with 75% to 85% observed a single time. Time point specified: blood 2 weeks post-SBRT. Indicated treatment: 15 Gy SBRT to primary tumor, nephrectomy 4 weeks later.

The specimen was blood, collected from a patient whose treatment included radiotherapy and nephrectomy. V usage is TRBV2 and J usage is TRBJ2-7; 7 bases line up with TRBD1. The TCR was taken from a woman between 55 and 75 years old with renal cell carcinoma. DNA for the CDR3: TGTGCCAGCAGTCCCGCGACAGGGACCTACGAGCAGTACTTC. This gives the protein CASSPATGTYEQYF.